A single sample gave rise to the 20 T cell receptor beta chains below, sequenced in a study of blood T cell repertoires in COVID-19. Produced via immunoSEQ multiplex PCR; TCRdb's table is partial and in-frame only. The sample contains about 250,000 clones, approximately 86% of which appear only once. The sample was PBMCs or T cells enriched from blood (not recorded which). The source of these receptors is a woman in her 30s with acute COVID-19.

This rearrangement joins TRBV23-1 to TRBJ2-3; 7 bases align to TRBD2. TRBV23-1 is annotated as an ORF whose role is uncertain. The ends lost 0 bases at V and 3 bases at J; junction bases unmatched: 21. The CDR3 spans 21 residues. This CDR3 is CASSQSTTPQVGLEGTDTQYF. In DNA form, the CDR3 reads TGCGCCAGCAGTCAATCAACCACTCCTCAAGTCGGACTAGAGGGAACAGATACGCAGTATTTT.

This CDR3 is CASSTGQGLGYTF. CDR3 sequence (DNA): TGTGCCAGCAGTACAGGACAGGGGCTTGGCTACACCTTC. V gene TRBV12-3 or TRBV12-4 combines with J gene TRBJ1-2, with 9 bases that match TRBD1. The CDR3 consists of 13 residues. Unmatched junction bases numbered 5, after V lost 5 bases and J lost 7 bases.

V gene TRBV7-9 combines with J gene TRBJ1-2; 11 bases line up with TRBD1. V gave up 0 bases and J gave up 0 bases; unmatched junction bases: 6. Germline V gene lookup returns CDR1 SEHNR and CDR2 FQNEAQ (reference sequence). The CDR3 has 18 amino acids. CDR3 sequence reads: CASSLAGTGGTSNYGYTF. The DNA for the CDR3 is TGTGCCAGCAGCTTAGCGGGGACAGGGGGTACCTCTAACTATGGCTACACCTTC.

V usage is TRBV7-2 and J usage is TRBJ2-3, with TRBD2 identical over 7 bases. This CDR3 spans 15 amino acids. V dropped 2 bases and J dropped 1; count of bases not matched to a gene: 3. Germline CDR1 is SGHTA and CDR2 is FQGNSA. The CDR3 loop reads CASSLTRGGTDTQYF. CDR3 nucleotide sequence: TGTGCCAGCAGCTTAACCCGGGGGGGCACAGATACGCAGTATTTT. Full variable domain (outside the CDR3, taken from reference TRBV7-2 and TRBJ2-3): GAGVSQSPSNKVTEKGKDVELRCDPISGHTALYWYRQSLGQGLEFLIYFQGNSAPDKSGLPSDRFSAERTGGSVSTLTIQRTQQEDSAVYLCASSLTRGGTDTQYFGPGTRLTVL.

V is TRBV29-1 and J is TRBJ2-7; a weak D match, TRBD1 (6 bases). Germline CDR1 is SQVTM and CDR2 is ANQGSEA. Trimming stripped 5 bases from V and 1 base from J, with 15 bases between. The CDR3 is 14 residues long. Written as DNA, the CDR3 is TGCAGCGTTTTGGACAGCGGACGATCCTACGAGCAGTACTTC. It translates to CSVLDSGRSYEQYF.

The rearrangement joins TRBV2 to TRBJ1-2; D is unresolved. Germline V gives CDR1 SNHLY, CDR2 FYNNEI. Trimming pared 1 base from V and 3 bases from J, leaving 9 bases between. The CDR3 runs to 14 residues. For the CDR3, the DNA is TGTGCCAGCAGTGAAGGGTCTAACGACTATGGCTACACCTTC. Translating gives CASSEGSNDYGYTF.

The chain uses TRBV6-6 and TRBJ2-5, with D perhaps matching TRBD2 (6 bases). CDR1 is MNHNY, CDR2 SVGAGI, per germline (reference sequence). The length of the CDR3 is 13 residues. Trimming shortened V by 11 bases and J by 5 bases, and 18 bases separated the two germline ends. CDR3 sequence: CAGGFALAETQYF. CDR3 bases: TGTGCCGGGGGGTTTGCGCTTGCGGAGACCCAGTACTTC.

This chain connects TRBV2 to TRBJ1-5; no firm D call. CDR3 length: 14 residues. Germline CDR1 is SNHLY and CDR2 is FYNNEI. Trimming took off 5 bases at V and 0 bases at J, with 8 bases between the two ends. CDR3 sequence reads: CASSTAYSNQPQHF. The CDR3 DNA is TGTGCCAGCAGTACAGCTTATAGCAATCAGCCCCAGCATTTT.

The CDR3 sequence: CASKVSQDNTEAFF. The DNA of the CDR3 is TGTGCCAGCAAGGTTTCACAGGACAACACTGAAGCTTTCTTT. This chain connects TRBV7-2 to TRBJ1-1; possible D gene TRBD1, 5 bases. The germline gives CDR1 SGHTA, CDR2 FQGNSA. CDR3 length: 14 amino acids. V lost 7 bases, J lost 2 bases, and 14 bases lay in between. Complete variable domain (other parts from reference TRBV7-2 and TRBJ1-1): GAGVSQSPSNKVTEKGKDVELRCDPISGHTALYWYRQSLGQGLEFLIYFQGNSAPDKSGLPSDRFSAERTGGSVSTLTIQRTQQEDSAVYLCASKVSQDNTEAFFGQGTRLTVV.

This clone is a singleton in its sample. V usage is TRBV6-5 and J usage is TRBJ2-7, with 8 bases matching TRBD1. The CDR3 length is 12 residues. V trimming: 10 bases; J trimming: 7 bases; junction bases outside the gene matches: 9. Germline values: CDR1 MNHEY, CDR2 SVGAGI. The CDR3 bases are TGTGCCACAGGACAGGGTGTTTCGGAGCAGTACTTC. It is translated as CATGQGVSEQYF.

This clone was seen a handful of times. The chain couples TRBV3-1 (or the pseudogene TRBV3-2) to TRBJ2-7, with TRBD2 matching over 9 bases. V gave up 4 bases and J gave up 4 bases; unmatched junction bases: 14. The CDR3 runs 17 residues. Germline V gene sequence: CDR1 LGHDT, CDR2 YNNKEL (reference sequence). CDR3 coding DNA: TGTGCCAGCAGCCCTTCTGGGGGCGGGGGGGGCCCGTACGAGCAGTACTTC. Its protein product is CASSPSGGGGGPYEQYF.

The CDR3 protein is CASRQGVTYEQYF. As DNA, the CDR3 is TGTGCCAGCAGACAGGGGGTCACCTACGAGCAGTACTTC. This chain uses TRBV6-5 with TRBJ2-7; TRBD1 aligns across 8 bases. The CDR3 has 13 amino acids. The J segment lost 2 bases and the V segment lost 6 bases, leaving 3 bases of the junction unmatched. Germline CDR1 reads MNHEY; CDR2 reads SVGAGI.

J is TRBJ2-7 and V is TRBV6-2 or TRBV6-3, with 9 bases aligning to TRBD1. After removal of 6 bases from V and 4 bases from J, the junction contained 7 bases not matched to a gene. The CDR3 loop spans 14 amino acids. Germline V gene sequence: CDR1 MNHEY, CDR2 SVGEGT. CDR3 protein: CASSAGTGFYEQYF. The CDR3 nucleotides read TGTGCCAGCAGCGCCGGGACAGGGTTTTACGAGCAGTACTTC.

The chain links TRBV5-1 to TRBJ1-1; D gene unclear. Germline loops: CDR1 SGHRS, CDR2 YFSETQ. V was clipped by 2 bases and J by 3 bases, with 17 bases between them. The CDR3 is made up of 16 amino acids. In nucleotides, the CDR3 is TGCGCCAGCAGCTTTGAGCATTCCCGTCCCCACACTGAAGCTTTCTTT. As protein: CASSFEHSRPHTEAFF.

The CDR3 protein is CASTRDRGGWTEAFF. The DNA of the CDR3 is TGCGCCAGCACCCGGGACAGGGGAGGGTGGACTGAAGCTTTCTTT. The V call is TRBV5-1, the J call TRBJ1-1; 10 bases are shared with TRBD1. This CDR3 region has 15 residues. CDR1 and CDR2 (germline): SGHRS, YFSETQ. V was clipped by 6 bases and J by 5 bases; unmatched bases: 10.

The chain employs TRBV5-1 and TRBJ1-3; 8 bases agree with TRBD1. This CDR3 comprises 14 residues. The V gene end was trimmed by 4 bases and the J gene end by 2 bases; junction bases not matched to a gene: 2. Germline CDR1 and CDR2: SGHRS and YFSETQ. The CDR3 loop reads CASSRTGPGNTIYF. The CDR3 DNA reads as TGCGCCAGCAGCAGGACAGGGCCTGGAAACACCATATATTTT.

The CDR3 loop is CATRRDELTEAFF. CDR3 bases: TGCGCCACTAGGAGGGATGAGCTTACTGAAGCTTTCTTT. The rearrangement uses TRBV5-1 and TRBJ1-1, with D hard to call. CDR1 SGHRS and CDR2 YFSETQ come from the germline V gene. V lost 9 bases to trimming and J lost 5 bases, with 17 bases between them. The CDR3 loop spans 13 amino acids. The full variable domain, in which reference TRBV5-1 and TRBJ1-1 provide the parts outside the CDR3, is KAGVTQTPRYLIKTRGQQVTLSCSPISGHRSVSWYQQTPGQGLQFLFEYFSETQRNKGNFPGRFSGRQFSNSRSEMNVSTLELGDSALYLCATRRDELTEAFFGQGTRLTVV.

The gene calls are TRBV6-5 and TRBJ1-4, with 7 bases matching TRBD1. This CDR3 comprises 13 residues. V trimming: 5 bases; J trimming: 4 bases; junction bases outside the gene matches: 1. CDR1 is MNHEY and CDR2 is SVGAGI in the germline V gene. The CDR3 loop is CASSRDSNEKLFF. DNA for the CDR3: TGTGCCAGCAGTAGGGACAGTAATGAAAAACTGTTTTTT.

This clone has only one observation. This chain connects TRBV29-1 to TRBJ2-1, with 7 nucleotides matching TRBD1. The CDR3 runs to 15 residues. Trimming cost V 1 base and J 7 bases; bases outside gene matches: 10. Per the germline V gene, CDR1 is SQVTM and CDR2 is ANQGSEA. The CDR3 loop is CSVEGEQGYLNEQFF. For the CDR3, the DNA is TGCAGCGTTGAAGGGGAACAGGGGTATTTGAATGAGCAGTTCTTC.

The chain couples TRBV14 to TRBJ1-3; the match to TRBD1 covers 8 bases. The CDR3 is 15 residues long. V lost 4 bases, J lost 4 bases, and 6 bases stayed unmatched. Germline assignment: CDR1 SGHDN and CDR2 FVKESK. The CDR3 DNA sequence: TGTGCCAGCAGCCCCCAGGGGGCTAGAGGAAACACCATATATTTT. Encoded protein: CASSPQGARGNTIYF.